Reported below is one T cell receptor (beta chain). These data originate in a study of T-cell reconstitution after alpha-beta-depleted transplantation in children. For TCRbeta, the library was prepared with unique molecular identifiers. TCRdb reprocessed the PCR reads with MiXCR, giving one entry per CDR3 protein. This sample has over 300,000 distinct CDR3 sequences, with about 9.4% found just once. Trimming shortened V by 0 bases and J by 3 bases, and 8 bases separated the two germline ends. Germline CDR1 LGHNA, CDR2 YSLEER. CDR3 length equals 14 residues. The J gene is TRBJ2-5, the V gene TRBV4-3; D remains ambiguous. Sample: PBMCs from the stem cell graft donor, taken from the stem cell graft. The clonotype was recovered from a human donor who donated a stem cell graft to a child with acute lymphoblastic leukemia. The CDR3 sequence: CASSQDISEETQYF. The CDR3 DNA follows: TGCGCCAGCAGCCAAGATATCAGCGAAGAGACCCAGTACTTC.